The 17 T cell receptor beta chains below were found in one sample sequenced in a study of vaccination and CD4 T cells after COVID-19. Sequence data for DNA of cultured CD4+ T cells were generated by the Oncomine TCR Beta short-read assay. One entry per CDR3 protein results from TCRdb running MiXCR on the PCR reads. The sample consists of about 13,000 distinct CDR3 sequences, about four fifths of them appearing once. Antigens for these TCRs are unknown. The treatment denotes: roughly ten-day PBMC culture with coronavirus spike peptide pools or control peptides (ViraFEST assay). The sample taken for sequencing was CD4+ T cells from blood, cultured in vitro. These receptors came from a human donor who had recovered from COVID-19.

The V and J genes are TRBV6-1 and TRBJ2-5; D gene uncertain. Germline V gene data show CDR1 as MNHNS and CDR2 as SASEGT. This CDR3 contains 12 residues. V gave up 5 bases and J gave up 3 bases, with 7 bases separating them. The CDR3 region has the DNA TGTGCCAGCAGTACCCGGGAAGAGACCCAGTACTTC. The encoded protein is CASSTREETQYF.

The V and J genes are TRBV7-9 and TRBJ2-5, with 12 bases fitting TRBD1. Germline V gene lookup returns CDR1 SEHNR and CDR2 FQNEAQ (reference sequence). The CDR3 loop spans 15 amino acids. V lost 5 bases, J lost 5 bases, and 6 bases stayed unmatched. For the CDR3, the DNA is TGTGCCAGCAGCGTGGGACAGGGGGCGAGGGAGACCCAGTACTTC. Its translation: CASSVGQGARETQYF.

DNA for the CDR3: TGTGCCAGCTACCGGGACAGGGGATGGGGTACAGATACGCAGTATTTT. This codes for CASYRDRGWGTDTQYF. This chain uses TRBV2 with TRBJ2-3, with TRBD1 matching 10 bases. CDR1 SNHLY and CDR2 FYNNEI come from the germline V gene. This CDR3 contains 16 residues. The junction had 11 bases not matched to a gene; V was cut back by 8 bases and J by 3 bases.

The V gene is TRBV7-2, the J gene TRBJ1-4; D gene uncertain. The V end lost 0 bases, the J end lost 7 bases, and 12 bases lay between the germline ends. Germline CDR1 SGHTA, CDR2 FQGNSA. The CDR3 sequence is 15 residues long. This chain's CDR3 is CASSLAGGQFEKLFF. DNA for the CDR3: TGTGCCAGCAGCTTAGCGGGTGGGCAATTTGAAAAACTGTTTTTT.

The chain combines TRBV28 with TRBJ2-6; possible D gene TRBD2, 6 bases. The germline CDR1 and CDR2 sequences are MDHEN and SYDVKM. The CDR3 totals 18 residues. Trimming pared 6 bases from V and 3 bases from J, leaving 21 bases between. CDR3 region: CASRNWAGSSGGANVLTF. CDR3 coding DNA: TGTGCCAGCAGGAACTGGGCGGGGAGTTCGGGTGGGGCCAACGTCCTGACTTTC.

The genes are TRBV20-1 and TRBJ1-5; 7 bases match TRBD1. The germline V gene encodes CDR1 DFQATT and CDR2 SNEGSKA (reference sequence). V shed 7 bases and J 1 base; nucleotides not matched to a gene: 7. This CDR3 is built from 14 residues. This CDR3 is CSVRRQGSNQPQHF. The CDR3 region has the DNA TGCAGTGTCCGCAGACAGGGAAGCAATCAGCCCCAGCATTTT.

The chain combines TRBV6-2 or TRBV6-3 with TRBJ1-1; 8 positions match TRBD1. Germline V lookup: CDR1 MNHEY, CDR2 SVGEGT. This CDR3 contains 14 residues. With V trimmed by 5 bases and J by 4 bases, 6 bases remained unmatched. The CDR3 coding sequence is TGTGCCAGCAGTCCCCCGGACAGGGTCACTGAAGCTTTCTTT. Translating gives CASSPPDRVTEAFF.

This clonotype is a singleton in its sample. The chain is built from TRBV9 and TRBJ2-1, with 9 bases identical to TRBD2. The V segment lost 3 bases and the J segment 0 bases; nucleotides outside the gene matches: 7. This CDR3 comprises 17 residues. Germline-derived CDR1 and CDR2 are SGDLS and YYNGEE. CDR3 residues: CASSERAGGVSYNEQFF. CDR3 bases: TGTGCCAGCAGCGAGAGGGCGGGGGGGGTCTCCTACAATGAGCAGTTCTTC.

The chain employs TRBV6-2 or TRBV6-3 and TRBJ2-1; TRBD2 matches 8 bases. With 2 bases clipped from V and 8 bases from J, the junction kept 14 bases outside the gene matches. This CDR3 region has 17 residues. The germline CDR1 and CDR2 sequences are MNHEY and SVGEGT. CDR3 sequence reads: CASSYTVGRALVDEQFF. CDR3 bases: TGTGCCAGCAGTTACACCGTCGGGAGGGCCCTCGTGGATGAGCAGTTCTTC.

Within the sample, this clonotype is large. The V call is TRBV20-1, the J call TRBJ1-2; 9 positions agree with TRBD1. The V gene end was trimmed by 3 bases and the J gene end by 6 bases; junction bases not matched to a gene: 2. The germline gives CDR1 DFQATT, CDR2 SNEGSKA (reference sequence). CDR3 length: 12 residues. The CDR3 bases are TGCAGTGCTAGGCGGACAGGGGATGGCTACACCTTC. Its protein product is CSARRTGDGYTF.

Only a few counts were recorded for this clonotype. V usage is TRBV15 and J usage is TRBJ1-5; a possible D gene is TRBD1 (5 bases). The CDR3 is 21 amino acids. V gave up 1 base and J gave up 0 bases, with 25 bases separating them. Germline V gives CDR1 LNHNV, CDR2 YYDKDF (reference sequence). The CDR3 loop reads CATSRAGQVLPEIYSNQPQHF. As DNA, the CDR3 is TGTGCCACCAGCAGAGCAGGGCAGGTTTTGCCGGAAATCTATAGCAATCAGCCCCAGCATTTT.

The genes are TRBV7-6 and TRBJ1-2; possible D gene TRBD1, 5 bases. V gave up 5 bases and J gave up 8 bases, with 18 bases separating them. The CDR3 covers 14 residues. CDR1 and CDR2 from the germline V gene are SGHVS and FNYEAQ. CDR3 loop: CASSPGDGGGGYTF. CDR3 sequence (DNA): TGTGCCAGCAGCCCCGGGGACGGGGGAGGAGGCTACACCTTC.

The chain is built from TRBV6-1 and TRBJ1-1, with D perhaps matching TRBD1 (5 bases). The CDR3 consists of 13 residues. Germline lookup yields CDR1 MNHNS and CDR2 SASEGT. V gave up 5 bases and J gave up 0 bases, with 7 bases separating them. The CDR3 coding sequence is TGTGCCAGCAGTAGGGGCCTGAACACTGAAGCTTTCTTT. As protein: CASSRGLNTEAFF.

The chain uses TRBV6-1 and TRBJ1-2, with D maybe TRBD1 (6 bases). Germline loops: CDR1 MNHNS, CDR2 SASEGT. The V gene lost 4 bases and the J gene lost 4 bases, with 13 bases spanning the gap. This CDR3 comprises 14 residues. The CDR3 is CASSAYPQGYGYTF. In nucleotides, the CDR3 is TGTGCCAGCAGTGCCTATCCACAGGGCTATGGCTACACCTTC.

This rearrangement joins TRBV5-1 to TRBJ1-1; a weak D match, TRBD1 (5 bases). Trimming removed 2 bases at V and 5 bases at J, with 13 bases between. The CDR3 runs 14 residues. CDR1 and CDR2 from the germline V gene are SGHRS and YFSETQ. This CDR3 is CASSLVAGRTEAFF. CDR3 DNA sequence: TGCGCCAGCAGCTTAGTGGCAGGGAGAACTGAAGCTTTCTTT.

The chain recombines TRBV7-8 with TRBJ2-3; D uncertain. Germline values: CDR1 SGHVS, CDR2 FQNEAQ. The CDR3 is made up of 14 amino acids. V shed 5 bases and J shed 7 bases, with 16 bases lying between them. This CDR3 reads CASSQDVIANTQYF. As DNA, the CDR3 is TGTGCCAGCAGCCAGGACGTAATCGCAAATACGCAGTATTTT. Together with reference TRBV7-8 and TRBJ2-3, the CDR3 gives the full variable domain: GAGVSQSPRYKVAKRGQDVALRCDPISGHVSLFWYQQALGQGPEFLTYFQNEAQLDKSGLPSDRFFAERPEGSVSTLKIQRTQQEDSAVYLCASSQDVIANTQYFGPGTRLTVL.

The chain couples TRBV6-5 to TRBJ2-7; TRBD1 matches at 9 bases. The CDR3 totals 18 residues. V was pared by 0 bases and J by 6 bases, with 15 bases of the junction left unmatched. Per the germline V gene, CDR1 is MNHEY and CDR2 is SVGAGI. The CDR3 DNA reads as TGTGCCAGCAGTTACTCGACATTTACCGGGACAGGGATTGGCGAGCAGTACTTC. Translation gives CASSYSTFTGTGIGEQYF.